This is a list of T cell receptor beta chains from one sample in a study of CD8 T cells in ankylosing spondylitis. Via MiXCR, TCRdb re-called the 5' RACE reads, giving one row per CDR3 protein. Among around 390,000 distinct CDR3 sequences, 20% to 25% were seen once, and the ten largest hold approximately 15%. Sequenced: blood, either unsorted or a sorted T cell fraction (not recorded which). The receptors stem from a male donor with ankylosing spondylitis. The CDR3 runs from the conserved cysteine through the conserved F or W. A D gene is named only where the DNA matches it firmly. The size entry is marked missing in some rows and otherwise reads once, few, many or a size class.

clone_size: .; d_call: TRBD2; j_call: TRBJ2-3; v_call: TRBV11-2; cdr3_nt: TGTGCCAGCAGCTCGCGACTAGCGGGAGTGGATACGCAGTATTTT; cdr3_aa: CASSSRLAGVDTQYF
clone_size: .; d_call: TRBD1; j_call: TRBJ1-2; v_call: TRBV6-5; cdr3_nt: TGTGCCAGCAGTTACTCGGATTCTTGGACAGGGCTTGACTATGGCTACACCTTC; cdr3_aa: CASSYSDSWTGLDYGYTF
clone_size: few; d_call: .; j_call: TRBJ2-5; v_call: TRBV10-3; cdr3_nt: TGTGCCATCAAGGGGGGCGTTAACCAAGAGACCCAGTACTTC; cdr3_aa: CAIKGGVNQETQYF
clone_size: few; d_call: .; j_call: TRBJ1-1; v_call: TRBV7-2; cdr3_nt: TGTGCCAGCAGCTTAGGGGTGAGGAGTGAAGCTTTCTTT; cdr3_aa: CASSLGVRSEAFF
clone_size: .; d_call: .; j_call: TRBJ2-1; v_call: TRBV2; cdr3_nt: TGTGCCAGCAGTGAAGCTAATTACAATGAGCAGTTCTTC; cdr3_aa: CASSEANYNEQFF
clone_size: .; d_call: TRBD2; j_call: TRBJ2-7; v_call: TRBV4-1; cdr3_nt: TGCGCCAGCAGCCAGCTCCACCTAGCGGGAGGGCCCTTCGAGCAGTACTTC; cdr3_aa: CASSQLHLAGGPFEQYF
clone_size: few; d_call: .; j_call: TRBJ2-7; v_call: TRBV29-1; cdr3_nt: TGCAGCGTGGGGGCCACTTACTACGAGCAGTACTTC; cdr3_aa: CSVGATYYEQYF
clone_size: few; d_call: .; j_call: TRBJ2-2; v_call: TRBV9; cdr3_nt: TGTGCCAGCAGCGTAGGGGGAAGGGGGGAGCTGTTTTTT; cdr3_aa: CASSVGGRGELFF
clone_size: few; d_call: .; j_call: TRBJ2-3; v_call: TRBV7-3; cdr3_nt: TGTGCCAGCAGCTTCCAGGGACGCACAGATACGCAGTATTTT; cdr3_aa: CASSFQGRTDTQYF
clone_size: few; d_call: .; j_call: TRBJ1-6; v_call: TRBV3-1; cdr3_nt: TGTGCCAGCAGCCAAGATCTCACGAGCTCCTATAATTCACCCCTCCACTTT; cdr3_aa: CASSQDLTSSYNSPLHF
clone_size: many; d_call: .; j_call: TRBJ2-3; v_call: TRBV4-1; cdr3_nt: TGCGCCAGCAGCCAAGGCCTGGGAGAGAGCACAGATACGCAGTATTTT; cdr3_aa: CASSQGLGESTDTQYF
clone_size: few; d_call: .; j_call: TRBJ2-5; v_call: TRBV7-9; cdr3_nt: TGTGCCAGCAGCTCCCCGGGTTTAGAGACCCAGTACTTC; cdr3_aa: CASSSPGLETQYF
clone_size: .; d_call: .; j_call: TRBJ1-5; v_call: TRBV28; cdr3_nt: TGTGCCAGCAGCGTCACCGCGAGGCAGCCCCAGCATTTT; cdr3_aa: CASSVTARQPQHF
clone_size: .; d_call: .; j_call: TRBJ1-3; v_call: TRBV6-1; cdr3_nt: TGTGCCAGCCGCCCGGGGCGAGCGGACACCATATATTTT; cdr3_aa: CASRPGRADTIYF
clone_size: .; d_call: .; j_call: TRBJ1-1; v_call: TRBV25-1; cdr3_nt: TGTGCCAGCAGTGATGCAAAGACAGGACTGAACACTGAAGCTTTCTTT; cdr3_aa: CASSDAKTGLNTEAFF
clone_size: .; d_call: .; j_call: TRBJ2-1; v_call: TRBV20-1; cdr3_nt: TGCAGTGCTCCGGGCCAGGGGACCTACAATGAGCAGTTCTTC; cdr3_aa: CSAPGQGTYNEQFF
clone_size: .; d_call: .; j_call: TRBJ2-2; v_call: TRBV4-2; cdr3_nt: TGTGCCAGCAGCCAAGAGGACAGAGCAACCGGGGAGCTGTTTTTT; cdr3_aa: CASSQEDRATGELFF
clone_size: .; d_call: .; j_call: TRBJ2-1; v_call: TRBV7-8; cdr3_nt: TGTGCCAGCAGCCTGACTCTTGCCCCGGCGGACAATGAGCAGTTCTTC; cdr3_aa: CASSLTLAPADNEQFF
clone_size: .; d_call: .; j_call: TRBJ2-5; v_call: TRBV7-9; cdr3_nt: TGTGCCAGCAGCGCCGGGATATTTAAAGAGACCCAGTACTTC; cdr3_aa: CASSAGIFKETQYF
clone_size: once; d_call: TRBD2; j_call: TRBJ2-1; v_call: TRBV20-1; cdr3_nt: TGCAGTGCGACTAGCGAAGGTGGCGATGAGCAGTTCTTC; cdr3_aa: CSATSEGGDEQFF
clone_size: few; d_call: TRBD2; j_call: TRBJ2-7; v_call: TRBV20-1; cdr3_nt: TGCAGTCAAAGACTAGCGGGAGTCTACGAGCAGTACTTC; cdr3_aa: CSQRLAGVYEQYF
clone_size: .; d_call: .; j_call: TRBJ1-2; v_call: TRBV29-1; cdr3_nt: TGCAGCGTAAGTGGCGGAAACTATGGCTACACCTTC; cdr3_aa: CSVSGGNYGYTF
clone_size: many; d_call: .; j_call: TRBJ2-2; v_call: TRBV12-3/TRBV12-4; cdr3_nt: TGTGCCAGCAGTTTACTAGCGATAAACACCGGGGAGCTGTTTTTT; cdr3_aa: CASSLLAINTGELFF
clone_size: few; d_call: TRBD1; j_call: TRBJ1-2; v_call: TRBV7-2; cdr3_nt: TGTGCCAGCAGCTTGGCCAGACAGGGCCTCTATGGCTACACCTTC; cdr3_aa: CASSLARQGLYGYTF
clone_size: many; d_call: TRBD2; j_call: TRBJ2-3; v_call: TRBV5-1; cdr3_nt: TGCGCCAGCAGCGATCGCGTAGCGGGAGTGGGGGATACGCAGTATTTT; cdr3_aa: CASSDRVAGVGDTQYF
clone_size: many; d_call: .; j_call: TRBJ2-1; v_call: TRBV2; cdr3_nt: TGTGCCAGCAATTGGAGGAGTTCCTACAATGAGCAGTTCTTC; cdr3_aa: CASNWRSSYNEQFF